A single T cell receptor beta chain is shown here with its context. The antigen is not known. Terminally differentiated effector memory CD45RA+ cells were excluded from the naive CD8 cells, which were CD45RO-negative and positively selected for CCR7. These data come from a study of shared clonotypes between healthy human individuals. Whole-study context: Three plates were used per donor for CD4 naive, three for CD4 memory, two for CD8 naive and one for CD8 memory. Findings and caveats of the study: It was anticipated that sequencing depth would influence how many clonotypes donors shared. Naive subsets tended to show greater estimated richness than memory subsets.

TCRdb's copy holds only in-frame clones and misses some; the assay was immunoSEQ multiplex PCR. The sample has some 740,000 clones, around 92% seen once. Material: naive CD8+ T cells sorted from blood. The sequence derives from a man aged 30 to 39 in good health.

The CDR3: CASSLWAGGLSYEQYF. In DNA, the CDR3 is TGTGCCAGCAGCTTATGGGCGGGAGGCCTATCCTACGAGCAGTACTTC. The chain carries TRBV7-6 and TRBJ2-7; 8 bases line up with TRBD2. The V and J ends lost 2 bases and 1 base, in that order; junction bases with no gene match: 7. Germline V gives CDR1 SGHVS, CDR2 FNYEAQ. The CDR3 totals 16 residues.